This record concerns one T cell receptor beta chain sequence. Its antigen is not known. This record comes from a study of cytomegalovirus exposure and HLA in healthy donors. Study findings and constraints: Later analysis identified a missense DCLRE1C variant that was linked to TCR beta V- and J-gene trimming. Some V segments, TRBV6-2 and TRBV6-3 among them, were indistinguishable and were therefore excluded.

Use of 60 Vbeta and 13 Jbeta primers characterized the PCR. The method was immunoSEQ multiplex PCR; TCRdb's version includes in-frame clones alone and lacks a portion of them. This table has roughly 160,000 clones, 80% to 90% appearing once. J was trimmed by 7 bases and V by 4 bases; bases with no gene match: 7. The CDR3 spans 14 residues. Germline CDR1 and CDR2: KGHSH and LQKENI. The sequence was collected from a male donor in good health and CMV-seronegative. The material sequenced was PBMCs. The chain links TRBV18 to TRBJ1-5; 7 bases are shared with TRBD1. CDR3 in amino acids: CASSLGDRVQPQHF. As DNA, the CDR3 is TGTGCCAGCTCACTCGGGGACAGAGTCCAGCCCCAGCATTTT.